One sample yielded the 16 T cell receptor beta chains listed below, sequenced in a study of T-cell reconstitution after alpha-beta-depleted transplantation in children. Using unique molecular identifiers, the investigators prepared the TCRbeta library. Via MiXCR, TCRdb re-called the PCR reads, giving one row per CDR3 protein. Of about 500,000 distinct CDR3 sequences listed, approximately 29% were seen once; the top ten hold approximately 2.3%. The sequencing used PBMCs from the stem cell graft donor, collected from the stem cell graft. The receptors come from a human donor who donated a stem cell graft to a child with aplastic anemia.

J is TRBJ2-1 and V is TRBV6-5, with 9 bases lining up with TRBD2. With 2 bases clipped from V and 9 bases from J, the junction kept 8 bases outside the gene matches. The germline V gene encodes CDR1 MNHEY and CDR2 SVGAGI. This CDR3 has 15 residues. CDR3: CASSYTSGQGLEQFF. The DNA for the CDR3 is TGTGCCAGCAGTTACACTAGCGGGCAGGGTCTTGAGCAGTTCTTC.

CDR3 in DNA: TGTGCCACCAGTGATTTGCAGGAGACCCAGTACTTC. Translating it yields CATSDLQETQYF. The genes are TRBV24-1 and TRBJ2-5; D not resolved. Germline-derived CDR1 and CDR2 are KGHDR and SFDVKD. There are 12 residues in the CDR3. The V end lost 0 bases, the J end lost 5 bases, and 3 bases lay between the germline ends.

This sequence joins TRBV10-3 and TRBJ1-5; 7 bases align to TRBD1. The CDR3 is made up of 13 amino acids. CDR1 and CDR2 from the germline V gene are ENHRY and SYGVKD. Germline trimming cut 7 bases from V and 7 bases from J; bases unmatched to any gene: 7. DNA for the CDR3: TGTGCCATCAATGACAGGGCAGAACAGCCCCAGCATTTT. It codes for CAINDRAEQPQHF.

This clonotype was counted a few times. The CDR3 DNA follows: TGTGCCATCAGCCTAAAAACCGAGGGGGGCTATGGCTACACCTTC. It yields the protein CAISLKTEGGYGYTF. The chain carries TRBV10-3 and TRBJ1-2, with D perhaps TRBD1 (6 bases). Germline V gene sequence: CDR1 ENHRY, CDR2 SYGVKD. The length of the CDR3 is 15 residues. V gave up 6 bases and J gave up 4 bases, with 18 bases separating them.

The chain employs TRBV4-3 and TRBJ2-1; unclear D gene. The germline CDR1 and CDR2 sequences are LGHNA and YSLEER. V was pared by 3 bases and J by 1 base, with 4 bases between. There are 13 residues in the CDR3. The CDR3 DNA is TGCGCCAGCAGCCATTCTTCCTACAATGAGCAGTTCTTC. Translation: CASSHSSYNEQFF.

This clonotype was counted between two and nine times. The gene calls are TRBV20-1 and TRBJ2-2; D gene uncertain. Germline values: CDR1 DFQATT, CDR2 SNEGSKA (reference sequence). V shed 0 bases and J shed 2 bases, with 13 bases lying between them. The CDR3 has 16 residues. The DNA for the CDR3 is TGCAGTGCTAGAGATAGTGGCGGAACAAACACCGGGGAGCTGTTTTTT. Protein sequence: CSARDSGGTNTGELFF.

CDR3 coding DNA: TGTGCCAGCTCTAAGGGAAGGCAGATGGATTCACCCCTCCACTTT. It encodes CASSKGRQMDSPLHF. This chain uses TRBV11-3 with TRBJ1-6; D remains unclear. The germline V gene has CDR1 SGHNT and CDR2 YENEEA. Trimming left V 8 bases short and J 8 bases short, with 19 bases between. This CDR3 spans 15 amino acids.

This chain joins TRBV20-1 and TRBJ2-1, with TRBD2 as a possible D gene (9 bases). CDR3 size: 17 residues. V was trimmed by 5 bases and J by 4 bases, leaving 24 bases between them. CDR1 DFQATT and CDR2 SNEGSKA come from the germline V gene (reference sequence). This chain's CDR3 is CSAGRGPGLAGYNEQFF. The CDR3 DNA follows: TGCAGTGCTGGCAGGGGGCCAGGGCTAGCGGGATACAATGAGCAGTTCTTC.

The gene calls are TRBV20-1 and TRBJ2-1; 12 bases are a match to TRBD2. This CDR3 is 14 amino acids long. Per germline, CDR1 DFQATT and CDR2 SNEGSKA (reference sequence). The CDR3 spells CSLLAGGLYNEQFF. The CDR3 DNA reads TGCAGCTTACTAGCGGGAGGTCTCTACAATGAGCAGTTCTTC.

This clonotype was detected a few times. V is TRBV3-1 and J is TRBJ2-1, with 9 bases lining up with TRBD2. CDR3 length: 17 residues. Germline CDR1 reads LGHDT; CDR2 reads YNNKEL (reference sequence). Trimming cost V 4 bases and J 2 bases; bases outside gene matches: 9. The CDR3 DNA reads as TGTGCCAGCAGCCTCCCCGGGAGCGGGAGGACCTACAATGAGCAGTTCTTC. Its translation: CASSLPGSGRTYNEQFF.

There are a few counts of this clonotype. CDR3 sequence: CASSWGVPSYNSPLHF. The CDR3, as DNA: TGTGCCAGCAGCTGGGGGGTACCTTCCTATAATTCACCCCTCCACTTT. The gene calls are TRBV5-4 and TRBJ1-6; possible D gene TRBD1, 5 bases. The CDR3 loop spans 16 amino acids. Germline V gene lookup returns CDR1 SGHNT and CDR2 YYREEE (reference sequence). Deletions cut 3 bases from V and 1 base from J, with 11 bases between.

There are a few counts of this clonotype. V is TRBV29-1 and J is TRBJ1-3; maybe TRBD1 (5 bases). Looked up from germline, CDR1 is SQVTM and CDR2 is ANQGSEA. The CDR3 runs to 13 residues. V was trimmed by 6 bases and J by 0 bases, leaving 9 bases between them. CDR3 nucleotides: TGCAGCGTCGACAGCGACTCTGGAAACACCATATATTTT. It specifies CSVDSDSGNTIYF.

This clonotype was detected only a few times. V gene TRBV7-2 combines with J gene TRBJ2-7; D remains unclear. This CDR3 is 14 amino acids long. The V end lost 1 base, the J end lost 2 bases, and 9 bases lay between the germline ends. Germline V lookup: CDR1 SGHTA, CDR2 FQGNSA. The CDR3 bases are TGTGCCAGCAGCTTAGGCCCCGCGACCTACGAGCAGTACGTC. It translates to CASSLGPATYEQYV.

This sequence joins TRBV12-3 or TRBV12-4 and TRBJ2-1, with D perhaps being TRBD1 or TRBD2 (5 bases each). The V gene lost 5 bases and the J gene lost 2 bases, with 13 bases spanning the gap. CDR3 length: 15 residues. The CDR3 DNA reads as TGTGCCAGCAGTCTCGCCGGGGCCACCTACAATGAGCAGTTCTTC. The encoded protein is CASSLAGATYNEQFF.

V is TRBV28 and J is TRBJ1-4; D remains unclear. The CDR3 sequence is 13 residues long. Germline assignment: CDR1 MDHEN and CDR2 SYDVKM. V dropped 6 bases and J dropped 13 bases, with 18 bases sitting between them. CDR3 in DNA: TGTGCCAGCAGCCCCCCCGGGTTGGGATTACTGTTTTTT. Its protein is CASSPPGLGLLFF.

The chain is built from TRBV10-3 and TRBJ2-5; 9 bases match TRBD2. Trimming took 6 bases from V and 0 from J; bases not matched to a gene: 2. There are 14 residues in the CDR3. Looked up from germline, CDR1 is ENHRY and CDR2 is SYGVKD. CDR3 amino acids: CAIRASGNQETQYF. The CDR3 region has the DNA TGTGCCATCAGGGCTAGCGGGAACCAAGAGACCCAGTACTTC.